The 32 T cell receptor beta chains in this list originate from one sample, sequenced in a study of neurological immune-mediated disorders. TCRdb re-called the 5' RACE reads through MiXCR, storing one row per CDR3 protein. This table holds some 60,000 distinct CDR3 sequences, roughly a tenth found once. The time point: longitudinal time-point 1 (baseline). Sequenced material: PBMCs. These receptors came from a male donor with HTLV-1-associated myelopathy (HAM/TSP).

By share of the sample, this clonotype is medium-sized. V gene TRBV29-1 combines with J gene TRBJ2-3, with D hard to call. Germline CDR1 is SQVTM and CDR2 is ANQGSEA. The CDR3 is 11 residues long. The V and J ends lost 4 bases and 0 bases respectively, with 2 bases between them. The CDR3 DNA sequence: TGCAGCGTTGCTAGCACAGATACGCAGTATTTT. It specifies CSVASTDTQYF.

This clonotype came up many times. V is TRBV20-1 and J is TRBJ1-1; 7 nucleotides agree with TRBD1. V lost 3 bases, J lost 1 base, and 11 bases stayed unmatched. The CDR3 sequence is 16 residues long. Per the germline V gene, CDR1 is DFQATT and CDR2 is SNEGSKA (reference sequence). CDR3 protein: CSASGAGGRANTEAFF. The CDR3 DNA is TGCAGTGCTAGTGGGGCAGGGGGACGGGCGAACACTGAAGCTTTCTTT.

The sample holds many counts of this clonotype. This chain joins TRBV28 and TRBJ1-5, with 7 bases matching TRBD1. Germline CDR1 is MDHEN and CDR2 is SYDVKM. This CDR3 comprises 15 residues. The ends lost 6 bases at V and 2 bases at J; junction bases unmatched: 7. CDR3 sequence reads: CASRQTGKGNQPQHF. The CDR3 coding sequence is TGTGCCAGCAGACAGACAGGGAAGGGCAATCAGCCCCAGCATTTT.

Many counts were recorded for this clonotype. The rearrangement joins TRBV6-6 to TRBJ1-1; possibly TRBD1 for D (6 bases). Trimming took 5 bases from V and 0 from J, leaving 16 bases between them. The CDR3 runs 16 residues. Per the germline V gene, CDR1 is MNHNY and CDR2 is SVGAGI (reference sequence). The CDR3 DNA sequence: TGTGCCAGCAGTACCAGGGGAACATCCATGAACACTGAAGCTTTCTTT. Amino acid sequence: CASSTRGTSMNTEAFF.

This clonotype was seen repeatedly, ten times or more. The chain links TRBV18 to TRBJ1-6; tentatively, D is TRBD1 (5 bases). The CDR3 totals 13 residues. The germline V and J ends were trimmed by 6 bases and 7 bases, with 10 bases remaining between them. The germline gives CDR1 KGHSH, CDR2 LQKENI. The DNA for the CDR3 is TGTGCCAGCTCCGGGACGGAGAATTCACCCCTCCACTTT. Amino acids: CASSGTENSPLHF.

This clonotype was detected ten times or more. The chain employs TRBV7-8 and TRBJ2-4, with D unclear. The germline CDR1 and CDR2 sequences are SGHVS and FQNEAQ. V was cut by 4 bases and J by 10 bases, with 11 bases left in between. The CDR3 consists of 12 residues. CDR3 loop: CASSYLGGIQYF. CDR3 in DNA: TGTGCCAGCAGCTACCTGGGCGGAATTCAGTACTTC. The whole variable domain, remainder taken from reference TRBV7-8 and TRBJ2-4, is GAGVSQSPRYKVAKRGQDVALRCDPISGHVSLFWYQQALGQGPEFLTYFQNEAQLDKSGLPSDRFFAERPEGSVSTLKIQRTQQEDSAVYLCASSYLGGIQYFGAGTRLSVL.

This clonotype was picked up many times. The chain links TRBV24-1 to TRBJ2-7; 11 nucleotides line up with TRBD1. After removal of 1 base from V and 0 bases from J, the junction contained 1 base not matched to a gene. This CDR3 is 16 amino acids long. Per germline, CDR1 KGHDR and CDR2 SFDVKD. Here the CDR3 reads CATSDFGTGGSYEQYF. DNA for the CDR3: TGTGCCACCAGTGATTTTGGGACAGGGGGCTCCTACGAGCAGTACTTC.

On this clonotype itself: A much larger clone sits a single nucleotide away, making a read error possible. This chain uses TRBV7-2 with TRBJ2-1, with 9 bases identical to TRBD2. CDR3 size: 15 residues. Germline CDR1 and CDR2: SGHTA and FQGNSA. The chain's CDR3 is CASSLLRGGSNEHFF. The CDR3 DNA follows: TGTGCCAGCAGCTTGCTGCGGGGGGGCTCAAATGAGCATTTCTTC.

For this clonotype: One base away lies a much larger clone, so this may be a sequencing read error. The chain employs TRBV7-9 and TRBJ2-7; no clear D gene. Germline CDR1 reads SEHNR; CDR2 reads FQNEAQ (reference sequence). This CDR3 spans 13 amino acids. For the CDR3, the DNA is TGTGCCGGCAGCTTACCCGGGCCCTACGAGCAGTACTTC. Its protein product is CAGSLPGPYEQYF.

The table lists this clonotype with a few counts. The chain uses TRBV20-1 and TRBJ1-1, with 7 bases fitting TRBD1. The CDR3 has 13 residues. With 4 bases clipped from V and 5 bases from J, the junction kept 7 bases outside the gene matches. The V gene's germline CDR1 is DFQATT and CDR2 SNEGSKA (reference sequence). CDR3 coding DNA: TGCAGTGCTACCCCACAGGGGTTAACTGAAGCTTTCTTT. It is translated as CSATPQGLTEAFF.

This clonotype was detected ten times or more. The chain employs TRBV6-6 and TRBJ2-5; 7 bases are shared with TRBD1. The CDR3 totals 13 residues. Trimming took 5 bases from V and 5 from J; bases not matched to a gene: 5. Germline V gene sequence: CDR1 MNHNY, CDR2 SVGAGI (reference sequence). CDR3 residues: CASSRTGVETQYF. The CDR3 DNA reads TGTGCCAGCAGTAGAACAGGGGTGGAGACCCAGTACTTC.

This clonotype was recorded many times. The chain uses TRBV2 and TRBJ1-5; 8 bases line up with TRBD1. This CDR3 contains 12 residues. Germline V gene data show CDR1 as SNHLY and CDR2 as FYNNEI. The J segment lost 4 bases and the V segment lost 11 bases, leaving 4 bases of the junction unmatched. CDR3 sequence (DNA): TGTGCCGGTACAGGGGGGAATCAGCCCCAGCATTTT. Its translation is CAGTGGNQPQHF.

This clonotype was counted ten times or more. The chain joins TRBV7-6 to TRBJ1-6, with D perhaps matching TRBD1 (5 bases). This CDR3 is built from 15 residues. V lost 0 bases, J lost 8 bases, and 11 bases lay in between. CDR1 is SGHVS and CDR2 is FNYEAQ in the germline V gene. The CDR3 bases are TGTGCCAGCAGCTTAGCGCCAGGGCAGGATTCACCCCTCCACTTT. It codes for CASSLAPGQDSPLHF.

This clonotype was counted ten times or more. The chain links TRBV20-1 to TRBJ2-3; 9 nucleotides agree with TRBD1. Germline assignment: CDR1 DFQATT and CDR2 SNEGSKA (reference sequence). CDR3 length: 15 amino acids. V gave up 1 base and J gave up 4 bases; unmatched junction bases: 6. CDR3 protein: CSARVGTGSPDTQYF. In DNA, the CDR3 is TGCAGTGCTAGAGTTGGGACAGGGTCCCCAGATACGCAGTATTTT.

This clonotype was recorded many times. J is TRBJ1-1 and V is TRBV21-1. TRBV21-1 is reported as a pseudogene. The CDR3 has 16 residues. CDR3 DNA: TGTGCCAGCAGCAAAAGGGAAAAGGTTGTGTCGACTGAAGCTTTCTTT. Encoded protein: CASSKREKVVSTEAFF.

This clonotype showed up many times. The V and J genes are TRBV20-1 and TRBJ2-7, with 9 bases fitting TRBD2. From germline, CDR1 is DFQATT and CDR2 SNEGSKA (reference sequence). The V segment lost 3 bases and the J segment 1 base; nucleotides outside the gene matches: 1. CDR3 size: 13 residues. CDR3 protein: CSASSGGSYEQYF. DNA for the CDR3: TGCAGTGCTAGTAGCGGGGGTTCCTACGAGCAGTACTTC.

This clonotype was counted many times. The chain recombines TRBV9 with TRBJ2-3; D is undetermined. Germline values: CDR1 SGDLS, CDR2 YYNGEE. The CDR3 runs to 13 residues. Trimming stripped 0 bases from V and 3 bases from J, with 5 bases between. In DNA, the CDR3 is TGTGCCAGCAGCGTAGGTCCAACAGATACGCAGTATTTT. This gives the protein CASSVGPTDTQYF. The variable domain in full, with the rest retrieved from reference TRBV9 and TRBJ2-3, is DSGVTQTPKHLITATGQRVTLRCSPRSGDLSVYWYQQSLDQGLQFLIQYYNGEERAKGNILERFSAQQFPDLHSELNLSSLELGDSALYFCASSVGPTDTQYFGPGTRLTVL.

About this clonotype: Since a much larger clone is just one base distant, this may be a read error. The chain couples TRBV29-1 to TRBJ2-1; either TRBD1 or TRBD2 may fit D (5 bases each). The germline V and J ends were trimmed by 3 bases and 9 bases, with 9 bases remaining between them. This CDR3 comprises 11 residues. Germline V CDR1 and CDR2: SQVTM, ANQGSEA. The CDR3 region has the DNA TGCAGCGTTGAGACTACAGGTGAGCAGTTCTTC. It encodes CSVETTGEQFF.

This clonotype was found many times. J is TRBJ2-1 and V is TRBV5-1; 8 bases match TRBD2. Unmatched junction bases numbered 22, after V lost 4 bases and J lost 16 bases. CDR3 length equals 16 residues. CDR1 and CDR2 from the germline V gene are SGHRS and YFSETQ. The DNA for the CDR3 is TGCGCCAGCAGCCCCCAGGTGGGGGGCTCGGGACTAGTTTTATTCTTC. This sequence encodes CASSPQVGGSGLVLFF.

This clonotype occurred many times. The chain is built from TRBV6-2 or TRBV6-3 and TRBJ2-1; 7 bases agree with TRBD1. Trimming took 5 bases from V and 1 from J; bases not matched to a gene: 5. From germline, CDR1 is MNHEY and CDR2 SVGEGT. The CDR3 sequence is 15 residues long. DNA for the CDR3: TGTGCCAGCAGTCCCAGGGACAGTTCCTACAATGAGCAGTTCTTC. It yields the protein CASSPRDSSYNEQFF.

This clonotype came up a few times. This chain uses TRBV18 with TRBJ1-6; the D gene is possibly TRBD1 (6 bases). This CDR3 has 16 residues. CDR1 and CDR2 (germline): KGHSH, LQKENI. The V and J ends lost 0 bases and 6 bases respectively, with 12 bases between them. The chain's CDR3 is CASSPPTGAVNSPLHF. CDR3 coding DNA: TGTGCCAGCTCACCACCCACGGGGGCGGTTAATTCACCCCTCCACTTT.

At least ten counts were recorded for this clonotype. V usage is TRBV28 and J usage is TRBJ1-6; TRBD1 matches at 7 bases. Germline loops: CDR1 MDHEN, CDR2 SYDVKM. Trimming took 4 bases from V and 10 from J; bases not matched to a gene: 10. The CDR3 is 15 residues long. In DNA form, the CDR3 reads TGTGCCAGCAGTTCATACAGGGGAGTTGGGTCACCCCTCCACTTT. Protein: CASSSYRGVGSPLHF.

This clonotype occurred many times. This CDR3 is CASRAGVNGYTF. CDR3 in DNA: TGTGCCAGCAGGGCAGGGGTTAATGGCTACACCTTC. The chain recombines TRBV6-5 with TRBJ1-2, with D possibly TRBD1 on 6 matching bases. The CDR3 runs 12 residues. Germline lookup yields CDR1 MNHEY and CDR2 SVGAGI. V gave up 6 bases and J gave up 6 bases, with 11 bases separating them.

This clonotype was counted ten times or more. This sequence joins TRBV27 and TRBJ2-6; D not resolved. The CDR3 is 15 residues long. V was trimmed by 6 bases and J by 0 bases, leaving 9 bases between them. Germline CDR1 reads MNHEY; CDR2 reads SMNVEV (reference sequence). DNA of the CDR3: TGTGCCAGCAGCATACAGACCTCTGGGGCCAACGTCCTGACTTTC. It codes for CASSIQTSGANVLTF.

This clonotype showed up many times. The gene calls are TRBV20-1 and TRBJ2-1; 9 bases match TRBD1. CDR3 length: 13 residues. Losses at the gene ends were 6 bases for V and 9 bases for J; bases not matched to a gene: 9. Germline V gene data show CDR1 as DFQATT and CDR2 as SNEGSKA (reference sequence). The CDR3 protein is CSAIPGTGPEQFF. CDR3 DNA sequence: TGCAGTGCCATTCCCGGGACAGGGCCTGAGCAGTTCTTC.

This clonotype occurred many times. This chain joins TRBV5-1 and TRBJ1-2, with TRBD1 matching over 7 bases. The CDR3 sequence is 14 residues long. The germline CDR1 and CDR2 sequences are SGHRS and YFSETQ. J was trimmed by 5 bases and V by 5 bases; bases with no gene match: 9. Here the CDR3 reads CASSLEGARYGYTF. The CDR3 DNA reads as TGCGCCAGCAGTCTGGAGGGGGCTCGGTATGGCTACACCTTC.

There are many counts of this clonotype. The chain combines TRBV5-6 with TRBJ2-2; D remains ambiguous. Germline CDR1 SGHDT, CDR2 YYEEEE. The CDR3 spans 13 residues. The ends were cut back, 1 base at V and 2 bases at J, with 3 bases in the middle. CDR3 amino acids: CASSLRNTGELFF. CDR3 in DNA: TGTGCCAGCAGCTTGCGAAACACCGGGGAGCTGTTTTTT.

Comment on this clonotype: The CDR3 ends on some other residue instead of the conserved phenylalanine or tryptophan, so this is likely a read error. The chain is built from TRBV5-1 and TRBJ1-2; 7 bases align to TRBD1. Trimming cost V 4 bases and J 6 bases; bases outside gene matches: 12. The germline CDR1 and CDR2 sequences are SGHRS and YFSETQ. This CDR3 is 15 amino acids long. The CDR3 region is CASSITGDTPHGYTL. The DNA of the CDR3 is TGCGCCAGCAGCATTACAGGGGACACCCCTCATGGCTACACCTTA.

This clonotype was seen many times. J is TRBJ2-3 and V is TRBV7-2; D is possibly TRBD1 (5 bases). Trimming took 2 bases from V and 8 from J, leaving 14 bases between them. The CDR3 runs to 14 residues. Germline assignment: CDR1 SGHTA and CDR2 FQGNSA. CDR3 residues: CASSLYQGFSTQYF. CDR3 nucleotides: TGTGCCAGCAGCTTATACCAGGGTTTCAGTACGCAGTATTTT.

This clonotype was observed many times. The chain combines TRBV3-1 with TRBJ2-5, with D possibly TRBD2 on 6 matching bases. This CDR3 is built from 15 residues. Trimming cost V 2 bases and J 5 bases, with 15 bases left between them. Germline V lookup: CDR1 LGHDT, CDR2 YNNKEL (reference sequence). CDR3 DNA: TGTGCCAGCAGCCAAAATTGGGGACTGGAGGAGACCCAGTACTTC. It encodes CASSQNWGLEETQYF.

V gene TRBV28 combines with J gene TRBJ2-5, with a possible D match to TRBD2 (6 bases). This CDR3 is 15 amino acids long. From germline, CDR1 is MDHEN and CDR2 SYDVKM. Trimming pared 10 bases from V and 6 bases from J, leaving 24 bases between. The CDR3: CATNDGAGREKTQYF. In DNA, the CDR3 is TGTGCCACCAACGATGGGGCGGGGCGTGAAAAGACCCAGTACTTC.

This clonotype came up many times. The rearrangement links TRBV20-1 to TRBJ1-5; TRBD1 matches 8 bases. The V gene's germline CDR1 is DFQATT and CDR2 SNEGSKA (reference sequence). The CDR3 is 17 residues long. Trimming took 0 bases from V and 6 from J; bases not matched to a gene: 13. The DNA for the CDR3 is TGCAGTGCTAGAGATAGTCGCCGGGACAGGAAGTTTCAGCCCCAGCATTTT. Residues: CSARDSRRDRKFQPQHF.